A single sample is the source of the 26 T cell receptor beta chains below, sequenced in a study of blood T cells in healthy people across ages. With a J-beta primer mix and a sample-barcoded 5' primer, a second PCR ran about 7 to 12 cycles. TCRdb used MiXCR to reprocess the 5' RACE reads, holding one entry per CDR3 protein. Counted here are about 1.6 million distinct CDR3 sequences, around 35% occurring once; the ten biggest clones make up about 11%. Input material: blood. All receptors derive from a woman aged 25-40 years in good health.

V is TRBV27 and J is TRBJ1-5; 8 bases map to TRBD1. Trimming at V came to 5 bases and at J to 6 bases, leaving 12 bases not matched to a gene. The CDR3 is 16 residues long. Germline CDR1 and CDR2: MNHEY and SMNVEV (reference sequence). DNA of the CDR3: TGTGCCAGCAGTCCCTTCCCGGGACAGGCAGGTCAGCCCCAGCATTTT. Protein sequence: CASSPFPGQAGQPQHF.

This clonotype was observed at least ten times. The chain couples TRBV4-1 to TRBJ2-5, with D tentatively TRBD2 (5 bases). The CDR3 runs to 14 residues. The V gene's germline CDR1 is MGHRA and CDR2 YSYEKL. The V end lost 0 bases, the J end lost 2 bases, and 7 bases lay between the germline ends. CDR3 sequence reads: CASSQETGQETQYF. The CDR3 DNA sequence: TGCGCCAGCAGCCAAGAAACGGGACAAGAGACCCAGTACTTC.

The chain is built from TRBV7-2 and TRBJ2-7, with 7 positions matching TRBD2. The CDR3 is 16 residues long. The V gene's germline CDR1 is SGHTA and CDR2 FQGNSA. With 2 bases clipped from V and 4 bases from J, the junction kept 11 bases outside the gene matches. This CDR3 is CASSLRRAGSPYEQYF. The DNA of the CDR3 is TGTGCCAGCAGCTTAAGAAGAGCGGGAAGTCCTTACGAGCAGTACTTC.

This rearrangement joins TRBV7-2 to TRBJ1-5; D is ambiguous. The CDR3 contains 15 residues. The V end lost 0 bases, the J end lost 5 bases, and 11 bases lay between the germline ends. Germline V gives CDR1 SGHTA, CDR2 FQGNSA. CDR3 region: CASSLAGGSYQPQHF. In nucleotides, the CDR3 is TGTGCCAGCAGCTTAGCCGGCGGCTCCTATCAGCCCCAGCATTTT.

This chain joins TRBV7-3 and TRBJ2-5, with 9 positions matching TRBD1. The CDR3 runs 15 residues. The germline gives CDR1 SGHTA, CDR2 FQGTGA. With 2 bases clipped from V and 5 bases from J, the junction kept 6 bases outside the gene matches. CDR3 DNA: TGTGCCAGCAGCTTAGGGACAGGGTATAGGGAGACCCAGTACTTC. Its translation: CASSLGTGYRETQYF.

The J gene is TRBJ2-3, the V gene TRBV5-1; 8 nucleotides match TRBD2. The CDR3 is 15 residues long. CDR1 is SGHRS, CDR2 YFSETQ, per germline. Germline trimming cut 3 bases from V and 2 bases from J; bases unmatched to any gene: 5. The CDR3 sequence: CASSSGGGLTDTQYF. CDR3 nucleotide sequence: TGCGCCAGCAGCTCGGGAGGGGGACTCACAGATACGCAGTATTTT.

This clonotype was counted a few times. The genes are TRBV20-1 and TRBJ2-7; 11 nucleotides line up with TRBD2. Germline V CDR1 and CDR2: DFQATT, SNEGSKA (reference sequence). This CDR3 region has 14 residues. V lost 5 bases and J lost 6; bases outside the gene matches: 9. The DNA for the CDR3 is TGCAGTGCTGCTAGCGGGGGGTACGTCTTCGAGCAGTACTTC. Its translation is CSAASGGYVFEQYF.

This clonotype was counted a few times. A junction end diverges from the germline sequence, so it may reflect a read error. The rearrangement joins TRBV12-3 or TRBV12-4 to TRBJ2-7; no firm D call. This CDR3 is 11 amino acids long. As DNA, the CDR3 is TGTGCCGGCAGTTTGGGCTACGAGCAGTACTTC. It is translated as CAGSLGYEQYF.

Details on this clonotype: Sequence at one end of the junction differs from germline and may be a read error. The rearrangement joins TRBV6-1 to TRBJ2-7, with TRBD2 matching 11 bases. CDR1 is MNHNS, CDR2 SASEGT, per germline. This CDR3 has 17 amino acids. CDR3 in DNA: TGTGCCAGCACCGATGGGGAGGGTAGCGGGAGGGCCGGAGAGCGGTACTTC. It specifies CASTDGEGSGRAGERYF.

This clonotype was picked up a small number of times. This chain links TRBV27 with TRBJ1-4; 8 bases match TRBD1. CDR1 is MNHEY, CDR2 SMNVEV, per germline (reference sequence). V trimming: 2 bases; J trimming: 8 bases; junction bases outside the gene matches: 7. The CDR3 runs to 15 residues. The CDR3 DNA is TGTGCCAGCAGTTTAGAGACAGGGGTACGCGAAAAACTGTTTTTT. As protein: CASSLETGVREKLFF.

This clonotype was seen only a few times. The V gene is TRBV6-5, the J gene TRBJ2-1, with a possible D match to TRBD2 (5 bases). Germline V gives CDR1 MNHEY, CDR2 SVGAGI. The CDR3 is 14 amino acids. The CDR3 loop is CATKGAPPYNEQFF. CDR3 bases: TGTGCTACCAAGGGAGCGCCCCCCTACAATGAGCAGTTCTTC.

This clonotype was found a few times. This chain joins TRBV20-1 and TRBJ2-5, with a weak D call TRBD2 (5 bases). The V and J ends lost 3 bases and 1 base respectively, with 15 bases between them. From germline, CDR1 is DFQATT and CDR2 SNEGSKA (reference sequence). The CDR3 is 15 residues long. CDR3 nucleotides: TGCAGTGCTAGCTCCCGGCTGGACTCCCAAGAGACCCAGTACTTC. Its protein product is CSASSRLDSQETQYF.

The V gene is TRBV20-1, the J gene TRBJ2-5, with D hard to call. The DNA end lines up better with TRBJ2-7; the J call may be wrong. This CDR3 is built from 13 residues. The V gene's germline CDR1 is DFQATT and CDR2 SNEGSKA (reference sequence). In DNA form, the CDR3 reads TGCAGTGCTAGAGGATTTGCCTCCTACGAGCAGTACTTC. Translating it yields CSARGFASYEQYF.

This sequence joins TRBV28 and TRBJ2-7; no clear D. With 3 bases removed from V and 4 bases from J, the gap between germline ends came to 16 bases. The CDR3 extends over 15 amino acids. CDR1 and CDR2 (germline): MDHEN, SYDVKM. The CDR3 DNA is TGTGCCAGCAGTTTCGTGACACTCCAAGGTTACGAGCAGTACTTC. Protein product: CASSFVTLQGYEQYF.

In the case of this clonotype: A much larger clone lies a single base off, so this may be a read error. The V gene is TRBV11-2, the J gene TRBJ2-1; TRBD2 is a possible D gene (6 bases). The length of the CDR3 is 15 residues. Germline values: CDR1 SGHAT, CDR2 FQNNGV. The V and J ends lost 5 bases and 5 bases respectively, with 16 bases between them. The CDR3: CASSPTGTDHNEQFF. DNA of the CDR3: TGTGCCAGCAGCCCAACCGGGACTGACCACAATGAGCAGTTCTTC.

This clonotype was observed many times. The chain combines TRBV11-3 with TRBJ2-1; D remains ambiguous. This CDR3 region has 13 residues. V was clipped by 1 base and J by 6 bases, with 7 bases between them. From germline, CDR1 is SGHNT and CDR2 YENEEA. CDR3 coding DNA: TGTGCCAGCAGCTTAGGGGTAGGCAATGAGCAGTTCTTC. Translation gives CASSLGVGNEQFF.

This chain connects TRBV6-1 to TRBJ2-1, with TRBD2 matching over 9 bases. Germline V gene lookup returns CDR1 MNHNS and CDR2 SASEGT. The CDR3 spans 16 residues. V lost 1 base to trimming and J lost 8 bases; unmatched junction nucleotides: 9. The CDR3 sequence: CASSEGRAGGLDEQFF. The CDR3 nucleotides are TGTGCCAGCAGTGAAGGTCGGGCGGGGGGGTTGGATGAGCAGTTCTTC.

This clonotype was found a few times. This chain uses TRBV3-1 with TRBJ2-1; 13 nucleotides line up with TRBD2. The V and J ends lost 0 bases and 2 bases, in that order; junction bases with no gene match: 4. The germline gives CDR1 LGHDT, CDR2 YNNKEL (reference sequence). The CDR3 length is 18 residues. This CDR3 reads CASSQEEGTSGAYNEQFF. The CDR3 nucleotides read TGTGCCAGCAGCCAAGAGGAAGGGACTAGCGGGGCCTACAATGAGCAGTTCTTC.

This clonotype was observed a few times. The chain couples TRBV28 to TRBJ2-3; TRBD2 aligns across 13 bases. CDR1 is MDHEN and CDR2 is SYDVKM in the germline V gene. V was clipped by 8 bases and J by 4 bases; unmatched bases: 3. This CDR3 is 14 amino acids long. CDR3 region: CASLTSGRADTQYF. In DNA form, the CDR3 reads TGTGCCAGCCTCACTAGCGGGAGGGCAGATACGCAGTATTTT.

Remarks on this clonotype: Relative to the germline gene, one junction end is altered; a read error may explain this. The gene calls are TRBV6-5 and TRBJ2-5; 9 bases line up with TRBD1. Germline CDR1 MNHEY, CDR2 SVGAGI. This CDR3 spans 15 amino acids. The CDR3 region is CASTRATGGFETRYF. CDR3 coding DNA: TGTGCCAGCACTCGCGCGACAGGGGGTTTTGAGACCCGGTACTTC.

This chain joins TRBV7-2 and TRBJ2-2, with TRBD2 identical over 12 bases. Germline assignment: CDR1 SGHTA and CDR2 FQGNSA. The trim removed 4 bases at V and 4 bases at J, leaving 16 bases unmatched. The CDR3 has 20 residues. CDR3 in amino acids: CASSSPYRLAGGPVTGELFF. For the CDR3, the DNA is TGTGCCAGCAGCTCCCCTTATCGGCTAGCGGGAGGGCCCGTCACCGGGGAGCTGTTTTTT.

This clonotype was detected a few times. The V and J genes are TRBV6-4 and TRBJ2-2; tentative D call: TRBD2 (7 bases). Germline V gives CDR1 MRHNA, CDR2 SNTAGT. The CDR3 contains 15 residues. With 6 bases removed from V and 8 bases from J, the gap between germline ends came to 19 bases. The CDR3 reads CASSPGGAGAGELFF. As DNA, the CDR3 is TGTGCCAGCAGCCCTGGGGGGGCCGGAGCTGGGGAGCTGTTTTTT.

In this sample, this clonotype turned up many times. The chain is built from TRBV7-2 and TRBJ2-7; D might be TRBD1 (5 bases). Germline V gives CDR1 SGHTA, CDR2 FQGNSA. Trimming cost V 5 bases and J 0 bases, with 17 bases left between them. CDR3 length: 16 residues. CDR3 in amino acids: CASSPTSGYSSYEQYF. CDR3 nucleotide sequence: TGTGCCAGCAGCCCCACATCAGGGTACAGCTCCTACGAGCAGTACTTC.

This chain connects TRBV12-3 or TRBV12-4 to TRBJ2-6; D possibly uses TRBD1 or TRBD2 (5 bases each). Trimming removed 5 bases at V and 0 bases at J, with 20 bases between. The CDR3 spans 19 residues. CDR3 in DNA: TGTGCCAGCAGTACCGGGGAGAGGGGTCCGTTCTCTGGGGCCAACGTCCTGACTTTC. Its protein is CASSTGERGPFSGANVLTF.

This sequence joins TRBV28 and TRBJ2-5; TRBD2 matches at 7 bases. With V trimmed by 6 bases and J by 2 bases, 9 bases remained unmatched. The germline gives CDR1 MDHEN, CDR2 SYDVKM. The CDR3 has 15 amino acids. The CDR3 loop is CASSQLAESQETQYF. Written as DNA, the CDR3 is TGTGCCAGCAGCCAGCTAGCGGAATCACAAGAGACCCAGTACTTC.

This clonotype has just a few counts. In nucleotides, the CDR3 is TGTGCCAGCAGCCTGATCGGACACTCCTACGAGCAGTACTTC. Its protein product is CASSLIGHSYEQYF. The V gene is TRBV7-8, the J gene TRBJ2-7, with a weak D call TRBD1 (5 bases). Germline V gene data show CDR1 as SGHVS and CDR2 as FQNEAQ. V was trimmed by 5 bases and J by 0 bases, leaving 11 bases between them. The CDR3 totals 14 residues.